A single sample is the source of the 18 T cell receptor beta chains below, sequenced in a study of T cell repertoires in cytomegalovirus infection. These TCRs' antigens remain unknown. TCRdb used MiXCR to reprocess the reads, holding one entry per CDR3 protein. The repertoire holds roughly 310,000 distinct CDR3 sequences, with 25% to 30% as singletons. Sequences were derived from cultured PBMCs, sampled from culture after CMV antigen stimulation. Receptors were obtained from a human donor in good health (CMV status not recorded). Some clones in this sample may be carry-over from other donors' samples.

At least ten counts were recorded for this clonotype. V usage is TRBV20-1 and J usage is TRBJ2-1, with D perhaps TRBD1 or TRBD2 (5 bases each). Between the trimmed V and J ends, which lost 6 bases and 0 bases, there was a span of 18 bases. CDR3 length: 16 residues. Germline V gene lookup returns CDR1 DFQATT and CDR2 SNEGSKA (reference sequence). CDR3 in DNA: TGCAGTGCCCCCTACCTGGGGGAGAGCTCCTACAATGAGCAGTTCTTC. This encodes CSAPYLGESSYNEQFF.

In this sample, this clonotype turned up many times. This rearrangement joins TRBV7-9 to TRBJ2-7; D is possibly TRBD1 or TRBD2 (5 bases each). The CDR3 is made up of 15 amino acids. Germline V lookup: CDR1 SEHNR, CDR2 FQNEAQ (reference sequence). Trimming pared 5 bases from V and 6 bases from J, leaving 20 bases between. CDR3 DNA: TGTGCCAGCAGCCAACTCCGGGACCAAAACTTCGAGCAGTACTTC. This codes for CASSQLRDQNFEQYF.

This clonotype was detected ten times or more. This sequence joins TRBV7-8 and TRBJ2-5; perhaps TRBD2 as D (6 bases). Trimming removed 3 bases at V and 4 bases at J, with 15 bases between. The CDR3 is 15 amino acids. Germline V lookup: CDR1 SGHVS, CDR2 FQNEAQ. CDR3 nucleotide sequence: TGTGCCAGCAGCTTTAAGCCAGGGAGGAGAGAGACCCAGTACTTC. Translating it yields CASSFKPGRRETQYF.

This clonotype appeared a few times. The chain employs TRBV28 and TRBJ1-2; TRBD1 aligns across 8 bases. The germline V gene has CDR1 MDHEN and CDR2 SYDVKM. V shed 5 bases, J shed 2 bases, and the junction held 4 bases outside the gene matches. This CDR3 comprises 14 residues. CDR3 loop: CASSQGAPNYGYTF. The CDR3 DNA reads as TGTGCCAGCAGTCAGGGGGCGCCCAACTATGGCTACACCTTC.

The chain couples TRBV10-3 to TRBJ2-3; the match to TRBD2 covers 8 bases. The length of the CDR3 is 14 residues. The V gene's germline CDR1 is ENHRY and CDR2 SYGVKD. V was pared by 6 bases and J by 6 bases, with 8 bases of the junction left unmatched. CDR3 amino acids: CAIRRDGRADTQYF. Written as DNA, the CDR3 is TGTGCCATCAGACGCGACGGGAGGGCTGATACGCAGTATTTT.

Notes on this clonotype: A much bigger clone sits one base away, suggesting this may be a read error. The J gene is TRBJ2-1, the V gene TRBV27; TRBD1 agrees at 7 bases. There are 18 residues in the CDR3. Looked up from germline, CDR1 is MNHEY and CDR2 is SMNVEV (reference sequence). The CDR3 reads CASSLSDGWDSSYIEQFF. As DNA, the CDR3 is TGTGCCAGCAGTTTATCGGACGGATGGGACAGCTCCTACATTGAGCAGTTCTTC.

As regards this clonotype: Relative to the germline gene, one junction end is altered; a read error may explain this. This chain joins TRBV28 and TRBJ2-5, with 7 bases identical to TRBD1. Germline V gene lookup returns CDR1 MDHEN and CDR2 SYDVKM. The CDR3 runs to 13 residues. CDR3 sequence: CASSLEDRTEIDF. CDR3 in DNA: TGTGCCAGCAGTTTAGAGGACAGGACCGAGATTGACTTC.

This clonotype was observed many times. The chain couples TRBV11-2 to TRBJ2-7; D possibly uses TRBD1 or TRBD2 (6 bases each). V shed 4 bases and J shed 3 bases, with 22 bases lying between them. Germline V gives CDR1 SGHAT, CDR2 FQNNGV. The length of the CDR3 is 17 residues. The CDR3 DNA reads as TGTGCCAGCAGCTCAGCATCCTACAGGGCGGGGTTCTACGAGCAGTACTTC. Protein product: CASSSASYRAGFYEQYF.

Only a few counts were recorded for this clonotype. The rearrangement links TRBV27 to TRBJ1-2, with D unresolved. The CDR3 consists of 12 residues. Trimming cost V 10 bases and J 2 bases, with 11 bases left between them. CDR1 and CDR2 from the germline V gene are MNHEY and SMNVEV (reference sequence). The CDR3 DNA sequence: TGTGCCACCCTGGACCTAAACTATGGCTACACCTTC. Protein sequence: CATLDLNYGYTF.

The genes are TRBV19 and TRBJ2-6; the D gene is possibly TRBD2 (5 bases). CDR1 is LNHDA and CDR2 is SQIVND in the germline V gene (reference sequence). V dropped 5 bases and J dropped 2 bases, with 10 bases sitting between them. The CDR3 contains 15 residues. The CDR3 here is CASSSLEAGANVLTF. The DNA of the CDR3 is TGTGCCAGTAGTTCGCTGGAGGCTGGGGCCAACGTCCTGACTTTC.

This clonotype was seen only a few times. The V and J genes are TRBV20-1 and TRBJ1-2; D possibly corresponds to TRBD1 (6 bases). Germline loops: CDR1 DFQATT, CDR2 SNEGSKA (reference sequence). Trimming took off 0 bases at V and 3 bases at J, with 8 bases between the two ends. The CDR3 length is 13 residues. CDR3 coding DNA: TGCAGTGCTAGAGAAGGACAGCACTATGGCTACACCTTC. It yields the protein CSAREGQHYGYTF.

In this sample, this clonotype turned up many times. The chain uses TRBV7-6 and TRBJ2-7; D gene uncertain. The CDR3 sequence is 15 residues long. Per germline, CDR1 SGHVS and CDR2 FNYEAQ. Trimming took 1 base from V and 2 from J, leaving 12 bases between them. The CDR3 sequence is CASSLGPDFTYEQYF. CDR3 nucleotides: TGTGCCAGCAGCTTAGGTCCGGATTTCACCTACGAGCAGTACTTC.

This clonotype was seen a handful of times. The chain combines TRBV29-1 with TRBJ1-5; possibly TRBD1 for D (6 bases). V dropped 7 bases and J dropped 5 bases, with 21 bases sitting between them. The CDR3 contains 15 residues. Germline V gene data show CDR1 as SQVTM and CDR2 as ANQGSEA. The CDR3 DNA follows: TGCAGCGCTGGAGGGGGTACAGCTCACGATCAGCCCCAGCATTTT. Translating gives CSAGGGTAHDQPQHF.

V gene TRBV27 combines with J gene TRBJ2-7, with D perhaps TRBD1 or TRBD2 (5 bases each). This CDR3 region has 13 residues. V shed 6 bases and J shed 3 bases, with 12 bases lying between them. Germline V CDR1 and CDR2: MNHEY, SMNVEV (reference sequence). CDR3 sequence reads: CASRGRGRYEQYF. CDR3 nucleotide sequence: TGTGCCAGCAGGGGACGTGGTCGCTACGAGCAGTACTTC.

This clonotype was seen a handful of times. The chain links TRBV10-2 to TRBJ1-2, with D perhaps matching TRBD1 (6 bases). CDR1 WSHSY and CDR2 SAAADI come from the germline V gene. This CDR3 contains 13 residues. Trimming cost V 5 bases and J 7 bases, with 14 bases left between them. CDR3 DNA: TGCGCCAGCAGTTCTAGAGGGGGGTTTGGCTACACCTTC. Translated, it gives CASSSRGGFGYTF.

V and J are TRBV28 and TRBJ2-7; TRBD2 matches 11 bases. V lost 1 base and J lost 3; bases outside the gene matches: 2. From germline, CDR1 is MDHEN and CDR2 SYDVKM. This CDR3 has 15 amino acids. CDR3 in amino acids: CASSLSLAGGYEQYF. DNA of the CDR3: TGTGCCAGCAGTTTATCCCTAGCGGGAGGCTACGAGCAGTACTTC. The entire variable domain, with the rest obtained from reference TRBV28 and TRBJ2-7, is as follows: DVKVTQSSRYLVKRTGEKVFLECVQDMDHENMFWYRQDPGLGLRLIYFSYDVKMKEKGDIPEGYSVSREKKERFSLILESASTNQTSMYLCASSLSLAGGYEQYFGPGTRLTVT.

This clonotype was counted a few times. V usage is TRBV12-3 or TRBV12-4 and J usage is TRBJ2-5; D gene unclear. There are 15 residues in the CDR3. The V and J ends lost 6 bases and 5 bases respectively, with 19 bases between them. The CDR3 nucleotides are TGTGCCAGCAGCCTACTTGCCACCTCTGGGGAGACCCAGTACTTC. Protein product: CASSLLATSGETQYF.

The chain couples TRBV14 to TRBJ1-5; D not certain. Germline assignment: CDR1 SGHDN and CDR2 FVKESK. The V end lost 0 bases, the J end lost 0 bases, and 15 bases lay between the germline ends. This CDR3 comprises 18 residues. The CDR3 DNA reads TGTGCCAGCAGCCAAGACACCCTGCGGAGTGATAGCAATCAGCCCCAGCATTTT. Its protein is CASSQDTLRSDSNQPQHF.